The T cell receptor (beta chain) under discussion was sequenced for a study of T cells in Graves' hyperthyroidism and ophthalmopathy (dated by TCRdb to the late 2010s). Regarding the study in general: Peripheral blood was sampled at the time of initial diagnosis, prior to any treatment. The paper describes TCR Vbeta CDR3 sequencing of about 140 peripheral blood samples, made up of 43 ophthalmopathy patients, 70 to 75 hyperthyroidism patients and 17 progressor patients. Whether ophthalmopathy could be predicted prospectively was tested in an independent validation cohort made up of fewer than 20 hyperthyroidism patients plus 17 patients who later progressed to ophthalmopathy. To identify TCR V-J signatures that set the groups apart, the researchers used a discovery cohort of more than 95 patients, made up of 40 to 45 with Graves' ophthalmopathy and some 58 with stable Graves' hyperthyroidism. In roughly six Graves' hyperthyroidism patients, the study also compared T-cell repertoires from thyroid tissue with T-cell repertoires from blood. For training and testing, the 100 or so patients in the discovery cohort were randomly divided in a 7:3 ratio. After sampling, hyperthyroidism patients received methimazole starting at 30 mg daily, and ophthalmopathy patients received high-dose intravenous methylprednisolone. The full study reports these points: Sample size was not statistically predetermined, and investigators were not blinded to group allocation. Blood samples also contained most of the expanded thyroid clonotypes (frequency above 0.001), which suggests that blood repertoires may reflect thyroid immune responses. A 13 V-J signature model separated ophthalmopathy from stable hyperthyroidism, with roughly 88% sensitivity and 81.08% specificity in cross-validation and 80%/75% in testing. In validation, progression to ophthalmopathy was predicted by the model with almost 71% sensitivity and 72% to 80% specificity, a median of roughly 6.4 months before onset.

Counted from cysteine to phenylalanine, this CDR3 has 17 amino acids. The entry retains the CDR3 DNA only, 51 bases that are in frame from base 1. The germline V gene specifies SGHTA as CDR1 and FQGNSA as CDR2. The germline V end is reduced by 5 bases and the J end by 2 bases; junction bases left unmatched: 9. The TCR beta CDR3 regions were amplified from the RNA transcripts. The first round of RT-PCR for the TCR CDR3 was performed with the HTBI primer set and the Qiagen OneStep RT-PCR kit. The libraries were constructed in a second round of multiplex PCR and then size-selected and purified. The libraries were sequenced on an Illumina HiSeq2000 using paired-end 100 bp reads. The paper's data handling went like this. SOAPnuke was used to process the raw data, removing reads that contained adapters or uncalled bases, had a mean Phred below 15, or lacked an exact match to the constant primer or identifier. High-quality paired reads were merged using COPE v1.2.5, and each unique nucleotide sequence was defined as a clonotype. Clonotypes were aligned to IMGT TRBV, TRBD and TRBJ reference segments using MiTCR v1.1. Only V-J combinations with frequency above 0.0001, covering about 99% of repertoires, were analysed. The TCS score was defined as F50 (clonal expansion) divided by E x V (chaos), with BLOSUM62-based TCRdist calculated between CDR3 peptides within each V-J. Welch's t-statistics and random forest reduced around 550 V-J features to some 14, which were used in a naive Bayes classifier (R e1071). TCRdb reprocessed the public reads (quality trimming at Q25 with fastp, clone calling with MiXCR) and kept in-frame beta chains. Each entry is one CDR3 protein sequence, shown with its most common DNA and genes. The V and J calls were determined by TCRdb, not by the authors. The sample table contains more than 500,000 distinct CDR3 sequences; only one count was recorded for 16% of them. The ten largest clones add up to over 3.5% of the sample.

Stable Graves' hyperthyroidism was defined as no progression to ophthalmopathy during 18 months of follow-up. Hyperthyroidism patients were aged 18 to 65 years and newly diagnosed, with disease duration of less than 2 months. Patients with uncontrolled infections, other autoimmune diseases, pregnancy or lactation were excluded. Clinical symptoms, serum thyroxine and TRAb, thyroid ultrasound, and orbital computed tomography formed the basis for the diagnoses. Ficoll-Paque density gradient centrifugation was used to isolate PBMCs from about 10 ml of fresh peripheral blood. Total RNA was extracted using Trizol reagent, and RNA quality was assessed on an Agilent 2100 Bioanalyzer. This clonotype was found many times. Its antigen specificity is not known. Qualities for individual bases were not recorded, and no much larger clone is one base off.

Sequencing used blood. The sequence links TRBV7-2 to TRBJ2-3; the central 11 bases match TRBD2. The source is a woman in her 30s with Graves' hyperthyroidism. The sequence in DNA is TGTGCCAGCAGCCCACGACTAGCGGGGCTGATCACAGATACGCAGTATTTT. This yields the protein CASSPRLAGLITDTQYF. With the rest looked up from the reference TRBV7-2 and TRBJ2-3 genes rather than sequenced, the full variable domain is GAGVSQSPSNKVTEKGKDVELRCDPISGHTALYWYRQSLGQGLEFLIYFQGNSAPDKSGLPSDRFSAERTGGSVSTLTIQRTQQEDSAVYLCASSPRLAGLITDTQYFGPGTRLTVL.